The clone carrying this TCR beta chain was detected only a few times. This sample is part of a study of metastatic and nonmetastatic thyroid tumors. None of the patients had undergone any treatment ahead of thyroid surgery. CDR3 length equals 15 residues. In germline, CDR1 is MNHNS, CDR2 SASEGT. The V gene lost 1 base and the J gene lost 3 bases, with 10 bases spanning the gap. TCRdb re-analyzed the PCR reads using MiXCR. The table has 25,000 to 35,000 clones, about 3.9% seen once; the top ten hold roughly a fifth. The chain is built from TRBV6-1 and TRBJ2-1, with no clear D. Sequenced sample: blood. The clonotype was recovered from a female donor with papillary thyroid cancer or a benign thyroid nodule (not recorded which). Some clones in this sample may be carry-over from other donors' samples. CDR3 bases: TGTGCCAGCAGTGAAGAGGATTGGGGCTACAATGAGCAGTTCTTC. Translation gives CASSEEDWGYNEQFF.